Detailed here is one TCR beta chain. What it recognizes is unknown. This entry is derived from a study of blood T cells in healthy people across ages. Study-level findings and limits: A strong correlation was found between TCR beta diversity and the percentage of naive T cells. Both naive CD4+ cell counts and diversity were greater in long-lived donors than in aged donors.

Together with a sample-barcoded 5' primer, a J-beta primer mix was included in a second PCR lasting about 6 to 11 cycles. A minimum of 2.5 million CDR3-containing paired-end reads was obtained for each sample. MiXCR, applied by TCRdb to the 5' RACE reads, yields one record per CDR3 protein. The data show hundreds of thousands of distinct CDR3 sequences, less than 45% seen once. Germline V lookup: CDR1 GTSNPN, CDR2 SVGIG (reference sequence). The V segment lost 0 bases and the J segment 5 bases; nucleotides outside the gene matches: 15. This CDR3 contains 18 residues. The genes are TRBV30 and TRBJ1-4, with 7 bases that match TRBD1. The sample consisted of blood. This receptor was identified in a man aged 80 or over in good health. CDR3: CAWSVQLAGGLTNEKLFF. The DNA for the CDR3 is TGTGCCTGGAGTGTACAATTGGCAGGGGGACTTACGAATGAAAAACTGTTTTTT.